The 30 T cell receptor beta chains below all came from one sample that was sequenced in a study of cytomegalovirus exposure and HLA in healthy donors. Sequenced by immunoSEQ multiplex PCR; TCRdb stores in-frame clones only, minus some. Among approximately 150,000 clones, roughly nine tenths were seen once, and the ten largest hold roughly 0.7%. The material sequenced was PBMCs. The receptors come from a young man in good health and CMV-seronegative.

The chain links TRBV7-9 to TRBJ1-2, with TRBD1 matching 7 bases. The length of the CDR3 is 17 residues. Germline CDR1 reads SEHNR; CDR2 reads FQNEAQ (reference sequence). The ends lost 2 bases at V and 3 bases at J; junction bases unmatched: 12. The CDR3 here is CASSLRSGVGQDYGYTF. The CDR3 coding sequence is TGTGCCAGCAGCTTAAGGTCGGGGGTAGGACAGGACTATGGCTACACCTTC.

This chain connects TRBV5-1 to TRBJ2-3; 9 positions agree with TRBD2. Germline V gives CDR1 SGHRS, CDR2 YFSETQ. With 2 bases clipped from V and 2 bases from J, the junction kept 9 bases outside the gene matches. The CDR3 is 17 residues long. DNA of the CDR3: TGCGCCAGCAGCTTTATCGGTAGCGGGGGACTCACAGATACGCAGTATTTT. It codes for CASSFIGSGGLTDTQYF. Based on the CDR3 plus reference TRBV5-1 and TRBJ2-3, the full variable domain is KAGVTQTPRYLIKTRGQQVTLSCSPISGHRSVSWYQQTPGQGLQFLFEYFSETQRNKGNFPGRFSGRQFSNSRSEMNVSTLELGDSALYLCASSFIGSGGLTDTQYFGPGTRLTVL.

Note on this clone: The sample contains more than one DNA sequence encoding this CDR3. The chain carries TRBV9 and TRBJ2-7; 8 bases map to TRBD2. J was trimmed by 5 bases and V by 2 bases; bases with no gene match: 9. The CDR3 covers 15 residues. In germline, CDR1 is SGDLS, CDR2 YYNGEE. The CDR3: CASSVSPGGLNEQYF. CDR3 nucleotides: TGTGCCAGCAGCGTGTCCCCGGGGGGGCTCAACGAGCAGTACTTC.

The chain uses TRBV7-9 and TRBJ1-2; TRBD1 matches at 8 bases. Germline V gene data show CDR1 as SEHNR and CDR2 as FQNEAQ (reference sequence). The CDR3 has 17 residues. The junction had 12 bases not matched to a gene; V was cut back by 5 bases and J by 1 base. This CDR3 is CASSPKTGTGLNYGYTF. The CDR3 nucleotides read TGTGCCAGCAGCCCAAAAACCGGGACAGGCCTTAACTATGGCTACACCTTC.

The table lists this clone with a count of one. The rearrangement joins TRBV7-9 to TRBJ1-3; D gene ambiguous. Germline CDR1 SEHNR, CDR2 FQNEAQ (reference sequence). Deletions cut 4 bases from V and 0 bases from J, with 16 bases between. The CDR3 is 17 amino acids. The CDR3 loop is CASSSTSDGASGNTIYF. The CDR3 DNA reads as TGTGCCAGCAGCTCTACCTCTGACGGAGCCTCTGGAAACACCATATATTTT. The full variable domain, completed using reference TRBV7-9 and TRBJ1-3, is DTGVSQNPRHKITKRGQNVTFRCDPISEHNRLYWYRQTLGQGPEFLTYFQNEAQLEKSRLLSDRFSAERPKGSFSTLEIQRTEQGDSAMYLCASSSTSDGASGNTIYFGEGSWLTVV.

CDR3 sequence (DNA): TGTGCCAGCAGTAAAAGGGGGGGTGACACTGAAGCTTTCTTT. This encodes CASSKRGGDTEAFF. The J gene is TRBJ1-1, the V gene TRBV27; D might be TRBD1 (6 bases). CDR1 MNHEY and CDR2 SMNVEV come from the germline V gene (reference sequence). The V end was cut by 5 bases, the J end by 3 bases, with 13 bases between. The CDR3 length is 14 residues.

The chain has TRBV5-4 and TRBJ2-7, with 7 bases identical to TRBD2. The germline gives CDR1 SGHNT, CDR2 YYREEE (reference sequence). There are 12 residues in the CDR3. Trimming cost V 4 bases and J 7 bases; bases outside gene matches: 5. The chain's CDR3 is CASSRLGREQYV. CDR3 DNA sequence: TGTGCCAGCAGCCGACTCGGGAGGGAGCAGTACGTC.

This clone has a single count. CDR3 residues: CASRPGLARDTQYF. The CDR3 DNA reads as TGTGCCAGCAGACCGGGACTAGCTAGAGATACGCAGTATTTT. The V call is TRBV7-2, the J call TRBJ2-3; 9 positions match TRBD2. With V trimmed by 6 bases and J by 5 bases, 6 bases remained unmatched. Per germline, CDR1 SGHTA and CDR2 FQGNSA. This CDR3 is 14 amino acids long.

This clone was recorded once. The V call is TRBV5-1, the J call TRBJ2-1; TRBD2 is a possible D gene (6 bases). V was trimmed by 4 bases and J by 0 bases, leaving 11 bases between them. CDR1 SGHRS and CDR2 YFSETQ come from the germline V gene. The CDR3 contains 15 residues. The CDR3 DNA reads TGCGCCAGCAGCCGGGACTTTAGCTCCTACAATGAGCAGTTCTTC. This sequence encodes CASSRDFSSYNEQFF.

The chain couples TRBV19 to TRBJ2-5; 10 positions agree with TRBD2. Germline CDR1 and CDR2: LNHDA and SQIVND (reference sequence). J was trimmed by 13 bases and V by 5 bases; bases with no gene match: 16. This CDR3 region has 15 residues. DNA of the CDR3: TGTGCCAGTAGTGCTTTACCGAGCGGGAGGGCCCTTTTGTACTTC. It codes for CASSALPSGRALLYF.

V usage is TRBV6-5 and J usage is TRBJ1-6; 11 nucleotides match TRBD1. Germline V gene lookup returns CDR1 MNHEY and CDR2 SVGAGI. CDR3 length equals 14 residues. V was pared by 5 bases and J by 9 bases, with 3 bases of the junction left unmatched. The chain's CDR3 is CASSEGQGASPLHF. CDR3 DNA: TGTGCCAGCAGTGAAGGACAGGGGGCTTCACCCCTCCACTTT.

The chain has TRBV7-6 and TRBJ1-2; D gene unclear. Germline V gives CDR1 SGHVS, CDR2 FNYEAQ. V was clipped by 1 base and J by 3 bases, with 15 bases between them. The CDR3 has 16 residues. This CDR3 reads CASSLVAGVTDYGYTF. CDR3 DNA: TGTGCCAGCAGCTTAGTCGCGGGCGTTACTGACTATGGCTACACCTTC.

The chain employs TRBV2 and TRBJ1-5; the D is unclear. V lost 1 base, J lost 4 bases, and 5 bases lay in between. CDR1 is SNHLY and CDR2 is FYNNEI in the germline V gene. The CDR3 has 13 residues. The CDR3 DNA is TGTGCCAGCAGTGAAGGAGGGAATCAGCCCCAGCATTTT. This sequence encodes CASSEGGNQPQHF.

The V call is TRBV10-3, the J call TRBJ2-3, with 8 bases identical to TRBD2. Trimming removed 6 bases from V and 4 bases from J; junction bases left unmatched: 12. Germline assignment: CDR1 ENHRY and CDR2 SYGVKD. The CDR3 loop spans 16 amino acids. The DNA of the CDR3 is TGTGCCATCAGCCCGCTATCGGGAGGGCCCTCAGATACGCAGTATTTT. This sequence encodes CAISPLSGGPSDTQYF.

The chain combines TRBV5-1 with TRBJ2-1; D might be TRBD2 (6 bases). CDR1 and CDR2 from the germline V gene are SGHRS and YFSETQ. This CDR3 comprises 15 residues. Trimming cost V 3 bases and J 8 bases, with 18 bases left between them. CDR3 sequence reads: CASSSDGLLLDEQFF. Written as DNA, the CDR3 is TGCGCCAGCAGCTCGGACGGACTACTCTTGGATGAGCAGTTCTTC.

This chain links TRBV10-1 with TRBJ2-1; 16 bases line up with TRBD2. With 0 bases clipped from V and 12 bases from J, the junction kept 5 bases outside the gene matches. Germline CDR1 reads WNHNN; CDR2 reads SYGVQD (reference sequence). The length of the CDR3 is 16 residues. CDR3 amino acids: CASSESGLAGGPGQFF. The CDR3 nucleotides read TGCGCCAGCAGTGAGTCGGGACTAGCGGGAGGGCCGGGGCAGTTCTTC.

This chain uses TRBV4-3 with TRBJ1-2; 11 bases are a match to TRBD1. V trimming: 0 bases; J trimming: 4 bases; junction bases outside the gene matches: 7. Germline CDR1 is LGHNA and CDR2 is YSLEER. The CDR3 runs to 17 residues. The CDR3 region is CASSQERTGGWFYGYTF. CDR3 DNA: TGCGCCAGCAGCCAAGAGAGGACAGGGGGCTGGTTCTATGGCTACACCTTC.

This clone was found once. The chain recombines TRBV9 with TRBJ2-1; 10 bases are a match to TRBD2. The J segment lost 9 bases and the V segment lost 6 bases, leaving 6 bases of the junction unmatched. Germline V gives CDR1 SGDLS, CDR2 YYNGEE. CDR3 length: 13 residues. For the CDR3, the DNA is TGTGCCAGCACAGCGGGGGGGTATAGTGAGCAGTTCTTC. As protein: CASTAGGYSEQFF.

The V and J genes are TRBV4-1 and TRBJ2-5; 8 nucleotides line up with TRBD2. The germline V gene encodes CDR1 MGHRA and CDR2 YSYEKL. V shed 0 bases and J 5 bases; nucleotides not matched to a gene: 8. The CDR3 length is 16 residues. CDR3 sequence: CASSQDTAGDSETQYF. The CDR3 nucleotides read TGCGCCAGCAGCCAAGATACAGCGGGGGATTCTGAGACCCAGTACTTC.

The V gene is TRBV6-5, the J gene TRBJ2-2; 7 bases line up with TRBD2. Germline loops: CDR1 MNHEY, CDR2 SVGAGI. The length of the CDR3 is 15 residues. Germline trimming cut 8 bases from V and 6 bases from J; bases unmatched to any gene: 12. The chain's CDR3 is CASAWGGAAAGELFF. The CDR3 bases are TGTGCCAGCGCCTGGGGAGGGGCAGCCGCCGGGGAGCTGTTTTTT.

This chain joins TRBV11-3 and TRBJ1-2, with TRBD1 matching over 8 bases. V trimming: 1 base; J trimming: 4 bases; junction bases outside the gene matches: 14. The length of the CDR3 is 18 residues. Germline assignment: CDR1 SGHNT and CDR2 YENEEA. Here the CDR3 DNA reads TGTGCCAGCAGCTTAGTTCTCCGAAGTACAGGGGGGACCTATGGCTACACCTTC. Amino acid sequence: CASSLVLRSTGGTYGYTF. The whole variable domain, filled in from reference TRBV11-3 and TRBJ1-2, reads EAGVVQSPRYKIIEKKQPVAFWCNPISGHNTLYWYLQNLGQGPELLIRYENEEAVDDSQLPKDRFSAERLKGVDSTLKIQPAELGDSAVYLCASSLVLRSTGGTYGYTFGSGTRLTVV.

This chain links TRBV4-1 with TRBJ2-4, with D hard to call. Germline lookup yields CDR1 MGHRA and CDR2 YSYEKL. Trimming stripped 2 bases from V and 1 base from J, with 9 bases between. This CDR3 is built from 15 residues. For the CDR3, the DNA is TGCGCCAGCAGCCAACCACTTGCCGCCAAAAACATTCAGTACTTC. As protein: CASSQPLAAKNIQYF.

J is TRBJ2-3 and V is TRBV13; 13 positions agree with TRBD2. Trimming took 5 bases from V and 4 from J; bases not matched to a gene: 6. The CDR3 has 16 residues. Germline assignment: CDR1 PRHDT and CDR2 FYEKMQ (reference sequence). The CDR3 region is CASSGWTSGSADTQYF. CDR3 nucleotides: TGTGCCAGCAGCGGATGGACTAGCGGGAGCGCAGATACGCAGTATTTT.

The chain recombines TRBV6-1 with TRBJ1-3, with 8 bases fitting TRBD1. The CDR3 length is 15 residues. The germline CDR1 and CDR2 sequences are MNHNS and SASEGT. The V and J ends lost 3 bases and 0 bases, in that order; junction bases with no gene match: 1. CDR3: CASSDTGGSGNTIYF. In DNA form, the CDR3 reads TGTGCCAGCAGTGATACAGGGGGCTCTGGAAACACCATATATTTT.

This clone appeared a single time. The genes are TRBV7-9 and TRBJ2-2; 10 bases fit TRBD2. Germline V gene data show CDR1 as SEHNR and CDR2 as FQNEAQ (reference sequence). The trim removed 5 bases at V and 7 bases at J, leaving 10 bases unmatched. The CDR3 consists of 16 residues. CDR3 protein: CASSPSGGALFGELFF. The CDR3, as DNA: TGTGCCAGCAGCCCCAGCGGGGGGGCCCTTTTCGGGGAGCTGTTTTTT.

CDR3 in amino acids: CAWSVLGIFLYQPQHF. Written as DNA, the CDR3 is TGTGCCTGGAGTGTACTAGGAATATTTCTATATCAGCCCCAGCATTTT. This chain connects TRBV30 to TRBJ1-5; no reliable D call. The CDR3 spans 16 residues. Between the trimmed V and J ends, which lost 0 bases and 5 bases, there was a span of 17 bases. Germline lookup yields CDR1 GTSNPN and CDR2 SVGIG (reference sequence).

This chain links TRBV5-1 with TRBJ2-7; D may be TRBD1 (6 bases). The CDR3 runs 14 residues. Germline V CDR1 and CDR2: SGHRS, YFSETQ. V lost 2 bases and J lost 7, with 16 bases in between. The chain's CDR3 is CASSLQGRMGEQYF. The CDR3 region has the DNA TGCGCCAGCAGCTTACAGGGACGGATGGGGGAGCAGTACTTC.

The J gene is TRBJ2-3, the V gene TRBV7-3; TRBD2 agrees at 7 bases. The V segment lost 6 bases and the J segment 7 bases; nucleotides outside the gene matches: 7. The CDR3 length is 13 residues. CDR1 is SGHTA, CDR2 FQGTGA, per germline. CDR3 region: CASRAGGTNTQYF. In DNA, the CDR3 is TGTGCCAGCAGGGCGGGTGGGACTAATACGCAGTATTTT.

This chain joins TRBV7-6 and TRBJ2-7, with TRBD1 matching over 12 bases. Germline V gene lookup returns CDR1 SGHVS and CDR2 FNYEAQ. CDR3 length equals 15 residues. V lost 2 bases, J lost 7 bases, and 6 bases stayed unmatched. CDR3 sequence reads: CASSLSGQGAREQYV. CDR3 DNA: TGTGCCAGCAGCTTATCGGGACAGGGGGCGAGGGAGCAGTACGTC.

V usage is TRBV7-2 and J usage is TRBJ1-2; D call uncertain. Trimming shortened V by 2 bases and J by 7 bases, and 11 bases separated the two germline ends. This CDR3 spans 13 amino acids. In germline, CDR1 is SGHTA, CDR2 FQGNSA. The CDR3 nucleotides read TGTGCCAGCAGCTTAACGGGGTCAGCTGGCTACACCTTC. It codes for CASSLTGSAGYTF.